This TCR beta chain emerged from a study of low-dose radiotherapy and immunotherapy resistance in tumors. Overall study: Every two weeks patients got nivolumab 240 mg flat dose, plus ipilimumab 1 mg/kg every six weeks, intravenously.

TRAV- and TRBV-specific primers were used for first-strand cDNA, which covered alpha and beta chains. Both a constant-region primer and a V-primer adapter served to amplify TCRs across roughly 20 PCR cycles. TCRdb re-called the reads through MiXCR, storing one row per CDR3 protein. Of 59,000 or so distinct CDR3 sequences listed, approximately 25% are singletons. The time point denotes: before trial treatment. Each donor was administered nivolumab, ipilimumab, aspirin, low-dose cyclophosphamide and low-dose radiotherapy. This clonotype was picked up many times. Germline loops: CDR1 LNHDA, CDR2 SQIVND (reference sequence). The CDR3 extends over 14 amino acids. Deletions cut 6 bases from V and 4 bases from J, with 13 bases between.

The material was PBMCs, obtained before treatment. This receptor was taken from a male donor with rectosigmoid adenocarcinoma. The chain couples TRBV19 to TRBJ2-1; weak D call: TRBD2 (6 bases). CDR3 sequence (DNA): TGTGCCAGTAGGGCGGGGAGGCGGTACAATGAGCAGTTCTTC. Translating gives CASRAGRRYNEQFF.